The rows below give T cell receptor beta chains drawn from one sample of a study of prognosis after radiotherapy for stage I lung cancer. TCRdb called the multiplex PCR reads again in MiXCR, with one record for every CDR3 protein. Of tens of thousands of distinct CDR3 sequences listed, roughly 31% are singletons. The starting material was PBMCs, obtained before or after stereotactic body radiation therapy (not recorded which). Receptors were obtained from a donor over 45 with non-small cell lung cancer. The CDR3 runs from the conserved cysteine through the conserved F or W. Each record gives: V gene, D gene, clone size, J gene, CDR3 protein, CDR3 DNA. D genes are given only for firm matches. Only part of the rows carry a size: once, few, many, or a class if the clone is expanded.

TRBV7-9	TRBD2	many	TRBJ2-3	CASSLGTLAFGEDTQYF	TGTGCCAGCAGCTTAGGGACACTAGCGTTTGGGGAAGATACGCAGTATTTT
TRBV28	-	medium-sized	TRBJ1-5	CASTWSRDSNQPQHF	TGTGCCAGCACATGGTCCAGGGATAGCAATCAGCCCCAGCATTTT
TRBV5-8	TRBD1	many	TRBJ1-6	CASSIRGQGAGSPLHF	TGTGCCAGCAGCATCAGAGGACAGGGGGCCGGTTCACCCCTCCACTTT
TRBV5-1	-	many	TRBJ2-2	CASYPMESGSGELFF	TGCGCCAGCTACCCAATGGAGTCGGGGTCCGGGGAGCTGTTTTTT
TRBV5-6	TRBD2	many	TRBJ2-1	CASSYRSGSNVNEQFF	TGTGCCAGCAGCTATCGTAGCGGGAGTAACGTCAATGAGCAGTTCTTC
TRBV5-6	-	many	TRBJ1-2	CASSLGDISGYTF	TGTGCCAGCAGCTTGGGGGACATTAGTGGCTACACCTTC
TRBV28	TRBD2	many	TRBJ2-5	CASSGISGRRETQYF	TGTGCCAGCAGTGGCATTAGCGGGAGACGGGAGACCCAGTACTTC
TRBV6-1	-	many	TRBJ1-1	CASSQGFDTEAFF	TGTGCCAGCAGCCAGGGTTTTGACACTGAAGCTTTCTTT
TRBV15	-	medium-sized	TRBJ2-2	CATSRAGGHRTGELFF	TGTGCCACCAGCAGAGCGGGGGGACACAGGACCGGGGAGCTGTTTTTT
TRBV4-2	TRBD2	-	TRBJ2-3	CASSQDESSGGFTDTQYF	TGTGCCAGCAGCCAAGATGAGTCTAGCGGGGGGTTCACAGATACGCAGTATTTT
TRBV27	TRBD2	-	TRBJ2-3	CASTGQRLAGSTDTQYF	TGTGCCAGCACTGGGCAACGACTAGCGGGGAGCACAGATACGCAGTATTTT
TRBV19	-	many	TRBJ1-1	CASSISGYTEAFF	TGTGCCAGTAGTATCTCGGGGTACACTGAAGCTTTCTTT
TRBV9	-	many	TRBJ1-4	CASSVDAGFNEKLFF	TGTGCCAGCAGCGTAGACGCGGGGTTTAATGAAAAACTGTTTTTT
TRBV20-1	-	many	TRBJ1-4	CSAKGGREKLFF	TGCAGCGCAAAGGGGGGGCGAGAAAAACTGTTTTTT
TRBV28	-	many	TRBJ1-5	CASKDAQGSNQPQHF	TGTGCCAGCAAAGACGCACAGGGTAGCAATCAGCCCCAGCATTTT
TRBV20-1	-	many	TRBJ1-1	CSARDFRGVVTEAFF	TGCAGTGCTAGAGATTTTAGAGGCGTTGTCACTGAAGCTTTCTTT
TRBV3-1	-	many	TRBJ2-5	CASSQASGKTQYF	TGTGCCAGCAGCCAAGCCTCGGGAAAGACCCAGTACTTC
TRBV20-1	-	many	TRBJ1-5	CSARVGGGNQPQHF	TGCAGTGCTAGAGTTGGGGGTGGCAATCAGCCCCAGCATTTT
TRBV20-1	TRBD1	many	TRBJ2-2	CSASFRGRSVTGELFF	TGCAGTGCTAGTTTCAGGGGGCGGTCGGTCACCGGGGAGCTGTTTTTT
TRBV28	TRBD1	many	TRBJ2-3	CASSRGQGISVTDTQYF	TGTGCCAGCAGTAGGGGACAGGGGATCTCGGTTACAGATACGCAGTATTTT
TRBV25-1	-	many	TRBJ2-1	CASKYGGGNEQFF	TGTGCCAGCAAGTATGGAGGGGGCAATGAGCAGTTCTTC
TRBV5-4	TRBD1	-	TRBJ2-1	CASSRTGTGTYNEQFF	TGTGCCAGCAGCCGAACCGGGACAGGGACCTACAATGAGCAGTTCTTC
TRBV19	-	many	TRBJ1-4	CASRKTFVGNEKLFF	TGTGCCAGTAGGAAGACTTTTGTCGGAAATGAAAAACTGTTTTTT
TRBV6-1	-	many	TRBJ1-2	CASNQGFGYGYTF	TGTGCCAGTAACCAGGGGTTCGGCTATGGCTACACCTTC
TRBV9	TRBD2	many	TRBJ2-5	CASSVTTSGSDPGQETQYF	TGTGCCAGCAGCGTAACGACTAGCGGGAGCGATCCGGGGCAAGAGACCCAGTACTTC
TRBV4-2	-	few	TRBJ2-7	CASSQDGATYEQYF	TGTGCCAGCAGCCAAGACGGGGCCACCTACGAGCAGTACTTC
TRBV4-2	-	-	TRBJ1-6	CAIGSVSLVGSPLHF	TGTGCCATCGGGAGCGTCAGCCTCGTGGGTTCACCCCTCCACTTT
TRBV3-1	TRBD1	-	TRBJ1-2	CASSQGQGIKYGYTF	TGTGCCAGCAGCCAAGGACAGGGGATCAAGTACGGCTACACCTTC